This entry is about one TCR beta chain. Antigen: not known. The CDR3 has 13 amino acids. Germline CDR1 and CDR2: SGHRS and YFSETQ. V dropped 4 bases and J dropped 6; count of bases not matched to a gene: 6. This entry belongs to a study of shared clonotypes between healthy human individuals. Whole-study findings and limits: Sorted-subset sequencing, rarefaction showed, was incomplete despite large depth. The expectation was that sequencing depth would affect clonotype sharing among donors.

The assay was immunoSEQ multiplex PCR, and TCRdb's table has in-frame clones only and misses some. The sample lists around 180,000 clones; 85% to 95% were seen once. What was sequenced was naive CD4+ T cells sorted from blood. Subset: CD45RA+ positively selected. The chain recombines TRBV5-1 with TRBJ2-7; 8 bases line up with TRBD1. The sequence was obtained from a woman in her 30s in good health. As DNA, the CDR3 is TGCGCCAGCAGCACGGGAGACAGGGGCGAGCAGTACTTC. Translating gives CASSTGDRGEQYF. Drawing the rest from reference TRBV5-1 and TRBJ2-7, the complete variable domain is KAGVTQTPRYLIKTRGQQVTLSCSPISGHRSVSWYQQTPGQGLQFLFEYFSETQRNKGNFPGRFSGRQFSNSRSEMNVSTLELGDSALYLCASSTGDRGEQYFGPGTRLTVT.